This entry is about one T cell receptor (beta chain). The antigen is undetermined. Hyperthyroidism counted as stable given no ophthalmopathy within 18 months of follow-up. The authors amplified TCR beta CDR3 regions from RNA transcripts. Second-round multiplex PCR came after first-round RT-PCR with HTBI primers. TCRdb re-derived calls from the multiplex PCR reads in MiXCR, one entry per CDR3 protein. This sample yields hundreds of thousands of distinct CDR3 sequences, of which about a fifth are seen a single time; about 6.6% belongs to the top ten. The data derive from a study of Graves' ophthalmopathy and Graves' hyperthyroidism. Study results and limitations: Stable hyperthyroidism and ophthalmopathy were told apart by a 13-signature model, which achieved 85% to 90% sensitivity and around 77% specificity.

The germline V and J ends were trimmed by 0 bases and 0 bases, with 12 bases remaining between them. Germline V lookup: CDR1 MNHEY, CDR2 SVGAGI. The CDR3 runs 17 residues. The sample was peripheral blood. This TCR was recovered from a woman aged 18-29 years with stable Graves' hyperthyroidism. Some clones in this sample may be carry-over from other donors' samples. This sequence joins TRBV6-5 and TRBJ1-3; D gene uncertain. CDR3 residues: CASSYSRAYLSGNTIYF. As DNA, the CDR3 is TGTGCCAGCAGTTACTCTCGGGCGTATCTCTCTGGAAACACCATATATTTT.